This TCR beta chain was profiled in a study of Graves' ophthalmopathy and Graves' hyperthyroidism. Study summary: The study drew peripheral blood at initial diagnosis, before any treatment.

Notes on the study in general: Blood also harbored most expanded thyroid clonotypes above 0.001 frequency.

This clonotype has ten or more counts. The target antigen is unknown. The CDR3 runs 13 residues. Trimming cost V 8 bases and J 1 base, with 12 bases left between them. The germline V gene has CDR1 LGHDT and CDR2 YNNKEL (reference sequence). Beta-chain TCR CDR3 regions were amplified from RNA transcripts. Amplification began with first-round RT-PCR using HTBI primers, then second-round multiplex PCR was performed. TCRdb passed the multiplex PCR reads through MiXCR, listing each CDR3 protein once. The profile shows 400,000 to 450,000 distinct CDR3 sequences, about 21% of them singletons. This sequence was found in a woman in her late teens or twenties with stable Graves' hyperthyroidism. The chain couples TRBV3-1 to TRBJ2-7, with no clear D. The source material was peripheral blood. CDR3 sequence: CASPPTDSYEQYF. The CDR3, as DNA: TGTGCCAGCCCGCCGACTGATTCCTACGAGCAGTACTTC.